A selection of T cell receptor beta chains follows, all from one sample in a study of beta chain features in type 1 diabetes. Method: immunoSEQ multiplex PCR; TCRdb's copy keeps in-frame clones and lacks some. The sample lists 400,000 or so clones; 8.5% to 10% were seen once. The sample consisted of central memory CD4+ T cells from blood. These receptors were collected from a man aged 25-45 years with type 1 diabetes. Each CDR3 is given with its conserved first and last residue. The D gene is left open where the match is weak. Expanded clones get a size class; other rows say once, few or many, or leave the size out.

j_gene | d_gene | v_gene | abundance | CDR3nt | CDR3aa
TRBJ2-5 | NA | TRBV5-1 | NA | TGTGCCAGCAGCTTCGACAGGCAAGAGACCCAGTACTTC | CASSFDRQETQYF
TRBJ2-7 | TRBD2 | TRBV7-2 | few | TGTGCCAGCCTAGCGGGAGTAAGGTACGAGCAGTACTTC | CASLAGVRYEQYF
TRBJ2-7 | TRBD1 | TRBV5-5 | NA | TGTGCCAGCAGCTTAGACAGGGAAGGCGAGCAGTACTTC | CASSLDREGEQYF
TRBJ2-1 | NA | TRBV29-1 | NA | TGCAGCGTTGAAGTAGACAGAAACAATGAGCAGTTCTTC | CSVEVDRNNEQFF
TRBJ1-4 | NA | TRBV7-2 | once | TGTGCCAGCAGCCCCGCAGGTACAACTAATGAAAAACTGTTTTTT | CASSPAGTTNEKLFF
TRBJ2-7 | NA | TRBV28 | NA | TGTGCCAGCAGTTTACAGACTAGGACCGAGCAGTACTTC | CASSLQTRTEQYF
TRBJ1-4 | TRBD1 | TRBV30 | NA | TGTGCCTGGACTCCGGGACAGGGGAGGGAAAAACTGTTTTTT | CAWTPGQGREKLFF
TRBJ2-1 | TRBD2 | TRBV28 | many | TGTGCCAGCAGTTTAGGGGTAGCGGGAGACAATGAGCAGTTCTTC | CASSLGVAGDNEQFF
TRBJ2-1 | NA | TRBV6-1 | few | TGTGCCAGCAGCCCCGCCCGAAGCTCCTACAATGAGCAGTTCTTC | CASSPARSSYNEQFF
TRBJ2-1 | TRBD2 | TRBV18 | NA | TGTGCCAGCTCACCGACTAGCGGGAAGGGCGAGCAGTTCTTC | CASSPTSGKGEQFF
TRBJ2-1 | NA | TRBV7-3 | NA | TGTGCCAGCAGCTTACATGAGGGCGGGTGGAATGAGCAGTTCTTC | CASSLHEGGWNEQFF
TRBJ2-5 | NA | TRBV7-2 | NA | TGTGCCAGCAGCTTATTGACAGGACAAGAGACCCAGTACTTC | CASSLLTGQETQYF
TRBJ2-7 | NA | TRBV28 | many | TGTGCCAGCAGTTTCGGGAGTGGGTACGAGCAGTACTTC | CASSFGSGYEQYF